The entry that follows covers one T cell receptor (beta chain) sequence. The antigen remains unidentified. The sample holds other DNA sequences that translate to the same CDR3. The data were taken from a study of shared clonotypes between healthy human individuals. Background on the study: A couple of women and a few men aged 18 to 49 made up the donors. Study-level findings and limits: In general, naive subsets displayed greater estimated richness than memory subsets did.

Researchers divided each subset's genomic DNA evenly across several immunoSEQ plates. Clones were read by immunoSEQ multiplex PCR, and TCRdb kept only the in-frame ones, dropping some. The sample yields about 2.1 million clones, just over 90% seen once. The CDR3 consists of 16 residues. The junction had 6 bases not matched to a gene; V was cut back by 2 bases and J by 0 bases. Germline V gene lookup returns CDR1 MDHEN and CDR2 SYDVKM. Naive CD8 cells were CD45RO-negative, positively selected for CCR7, excluding terminally differentiated effector memory CD45RA+ cells. This TCR was recovered from a man aged 18-30 years in good health. Some clones in this sample may be carry-over from other donors' samples. This chain links TRBV28 with TRBJ2-7, with 8 bases matching TRBD2. The source material was naive CD8+ T cells from PBMCs. The CDR3 spells CASSLVGGRYSYEQYF. Written as DNA, the CDR3 is TGTGCCAGCAGTTTAGTTGGCGGGAGGTACTCCTACGAGCAGTACTTC.